One sample yielded the 23 T cell receptor beta chains listed below, sequenced in a study of T cells in Graves' hyperthyroidism and ophthalmopathy. Researchers amplified the TCR beta CDR3 regions from RNA transcripts. The HTBI primer set drove a first-round RT-PCR of the TCR CDR3. TCRdb reprocessed the multiplex PCR reads via MiXCR and lists one record per CDR3 protein. The top ten hold around a fifth of the sample, which has roughly 500,000 distinct CDR3 sequences, about 45% seen once. The sample comprised peripheral blood or thyroid tissue (not recorded which). The receptor set was obtained from an adult woman with Graves' disease, either hyperthyroidism or ophthalmopathy (not recorded which).

The sample holds many counts of this clonotype. This chain uses TRBV2 with TRBJ1-5; D not certain. In germline, CDR1 is SNHLY, CDR2 FYNNEI. The length of the CDR3 is 15 residues. The ends were cut back, 4 bases at V and 2 bases at J, with 12 bases in the middle. CDR3 DNA sequence: TGTGCCAGCAGTGTTTCCATGAATGGCAATCAGCCCCAGCATTTT. Its translation is CASSVSMNGNQPQHF. The entire variable domain, with the rest obtained from reference TRBV2 and TRBJ1-5, is as follows: EPEVTQTPSHQVTQMGQEVILRCVPISNHLYFYWYRQILGQKVEFLVSFYNNEISEKSEIFDDQFSVERPDGSNFTLKIRSTKLEDSAMYFCASSVSMNGNQPQHFGDGTRLSIL.

The V and J genes are TRBV7-9 and TRBJ2-7; TRBD1 agrees at 7 bases. CDR1 SEHNR and CDR2 FQNEAQ come from the germline V gene (reference sequence). J was trimmed by 0 bases and V by 5 bases; bases with no gene match: 10. The CDR3 is made up of 16 amino acids. CDR3 in DNA: TGTGCCAGCAGCCCACCCGGGACAGAGAGCTCCTACGAGCAGTACTTC. Its protein product is CASSPPGTESSYEQYF.

The chain recombines TRBV10-3 with TRBJ2-7, with 10 bases lining up with TRBD2. With 8 bases clipped from V and 3 bases from J, the junction kept 4 bases outside the gene matches. This CDR3 spans 13 amino acids. Germline lookup yields CDR1 ENHRY and CDR2 SYGVKD. CDR3 region: CAIGWTSGYEQYF. CDR3 in DNA: TGTGCCATCGGTTGGACTAGCGGCTACGAGCAGTACTTC.

The chain carries TRBV5-1 and TRBJ2-7; maybe TRBD2 (6 bases). Germline CDR1 is SGHRS and CDR2 is YFSETQ. The CDR3 extends over 14 amino acids. Trimming took 1 base from V and 6 from J, leaving 14 bases between them. In nucleotides, the CDR3 is TGCGCCAGCAGCTTGAGCTGGGGACTCGTCGAGCAGTACTTC. This codes for CASSLSWGLVEQYF.

This clonotype was seen repeatedly, ten times or more. The chain joins TRBV5-1 to TRBJ1-2; no clear D. Germline V gene sequence: CDR1 SGHRS, CDR2 YFSETQ. The V end lost 3 bases, the J end lost 8 bases, and 14 bases lay between the germline ends. The CDR3 consists of 13 residues. Here the CDR3 reads CASSSRDSRGYTF. The CDR3 DNA is TGCGCCAGCAGCTCCCGAGACTCTCGAGGCTACACCTTC.

V is TRBV20-1 and J is TRBJ1-1; no firm D call. CDR1 and CDR2 (germline): DFQATT, SNEGSKA (reference sequence). V was cut by 2 bases and J by 5 bases, with 12 bases left in between. The CDR3 is made up of 13 amino acids. The CDR3 DNA reads as TGCAGTGCTAGAAGGACCCGGTGGACTGAAGCTTTCTTT. Translating gives CSARRTRWTEAFF.

This clonotype was counted at least ten times. The genes are TRBV30 and TRBJ1-3; D gene unclear. CDR3 length: 11 residues. Per the germline V gene, CDR1 is GTSNPN and CDR2 is SVGIG (reference sequence). V was pared by 3 bases and J by 3 bases, with 3 bases between. DNA for the CDR3: TGTGCCTGGAGGATTGGAAACACCATATATTTT. Residues: CAWRIGNTIYF.

This clonotype was detected many times. This chain uses TRBV6-1 with TRBJ2-7; TRBD2 matches 11 bases. The CDR3 has 16 amino acids. Germline values: CDR1 MNHNS, CDR2 SASEGT. With V trimmed by 5 bases and J by 10 bases, 16 bases remained unmatched. The CDR3 region has the DNA TGTGCCAGCAGTTCGGGAGGGGCTAGCGGGAGGTTTCCCCAGTACTTC. Residues: CASSSGGASGRFPQYF.

V usage is TRBV19 and J usage is TRBJ1-5; possibly TRBD1 for D (5 bases). V lost 6 bases and J 1 base, leaving 10 bases between the germline ends. The CDR3 runs 14 residues. From germline, CDR1 is LNHDA and CDR2 SQIVND (reference sequence). The CDR3 here is CASSPTASNQPQHF. The CDR3 region has the DNA TGTGCCAGTAGCCCGACAGCAAGCAATCAGCCCCAGCATTTT. The full variable domain, its missing parts supplied by reference TRBV19 and TRBJ1-5, is DGGITQSPKYLFRKEGQNVTLSCEQNLNHDAMYWYRQDPGQGLRLIYYSQIVNDFQKGDIAEGYSVSREKKESFPLTVTSAQKNPTAFYLCASSPTASNQPQHFGDGTRLSIL.

The sample holds one count of this clonotype. CDR3 residues: CSARALTVNTGELFF. CDR3 sequence (DNA): TGCAGTGCTAGAGCACTAACGGTGAACACCGGGGAGCTGTTTTTT. The rearrangement links TRBV20-1 to TRBJ2-2, with D hard to call. Germline CDR1 DFQATT, CDR2 SNEGSKA (reference sequence). With 1 base removed from V and 1 base from J, the gap between germline ends came to 10 bases. This CDR3 has 15 amino acids.

The V and J genes are TRBV6-2 or TRBV6-3 and TRBJ2-7; D remains ambiguous. Germline CDR1 is MNHEY and CDR2 is SVGEGT. The germline V and J ends were trimmed by 2 bases and 3 bases, with 8 bases remaining between them. CDR3 length equals 13 residues. In DNA form, the CDR3 reads TGTGCCAGCAGTTACGGGCAGCTCTACGAGCAGTACTTC. Protein: CASSYGQLYEQYF.

There are many counts of this clonotype. At one boundary the junction diverges from the germline segment, which might be a read error. The V gene is TRBV19, the J gene TRBJ1-2; D might be TRBD1 (5 bases). Germline V CDR1 and CDR2: LNHDA, SQIVND (reference sequence). This CDR3 is built from 11 residues. CDR3 nucleotide sequence: TGTGCCAGTACGGCAGGGAGAGGCTACGCCTTC. Amino acids: CASTAGRGYAF.

This clonotype has ten or more counts. This rearrangement joins TRBV5-1 to TRBJ2-7; a weak D match, TRBD1 (5 bases). The CDR3 totals 15 residues. Between the trimmed V and J ends, which lost 7 bases and 7 bases, there was a span of 24 bases. Germline V CDR1 and CDR2: SGHRS, YFSETQ. The CDR3 DNA follows: TGCGCCAGCGGCCCAGACAGCCCCCGCGTGGGGGAGCAGTACTTC. Translating gives CASGPDSPRVGEQYF.

This clonotype showed up many times. The V call is TRBV24-1, the J call TRBJ1-2, with TRBD1 as a possible D gene (6 bases). Germline lookup yields CDR1 KGHDR and CDR2 SFDVKD. This CDR3 contains 14 residues. With 4 bases removed from V and 6 bases from J, the gap between germline ends came to 14 bases. The CDR3 region has the DNA TGTGCCACCAGTGACCCCGTAGGGACAAATGGCTACACCTTC. As protein: CATSDPVGTNGYTF.

The chain joins TRBV5-1 to TRBJ2-7; D is unclear. CDR1 and CDR2 from the germline V gene are SGHRS and YFSETQ. V lost 4 bases and J 0 bases, leaving 11 bases between the germline ends. CDR3 length: 14 amino acids. The CDR3 sequence: CASSEDLSSYEQYF. CDR3 in DNA: TGCGCCAGCAGCGAGGATCTAAGCTCCTACGAGCAGTACTTC. Full variable domain (outside the CDR3, taken from reference TRBV5-1 and TRBJ2-7): KAGVTQTPRYLIKTRGQQVTLSCSPISGHRSVSWYQQTPGQGLQFLFEYFSETQRNKGNFPGRFSGRQFSNSRSEMNVSTLELGDSALYLCASSEDLSSYEQYFGPGTRLTVT.

Worth noting for this clonotype: One end of the junction does not line up with germline, which may come from a read error. This chain connects TRBV9 to TRBJ2-6; D is ambiguous. The CDR3 is 14 amino acids. Germline CDR1 reads SGDLS; CDR2 reads YYNGEE. For the CDR3, the DNA is TGTGCCAGCAGCGTATTAACTGGTGCCAACGTCCTGACTTTC. Its protein is CASSVLTGANVLTF.

In its sample, this clonotype was seen a few times. The J gene is TRBJ2-7, the V gene TRBV27; possibly TRBD1 for D (6 bases). CDR3 size: 15 residues. Trimming cost V 4 bases and J 4 bases, with 17 bases left between them. Germline V gives CDR1 MNHEY, CDR2 SMNVEV (reference sequence). CDR3 loop: CASSSQTGLSYEQYF. The CDR3 DNA sequence: TGTGCCAGCAGTTCCCAAACAGGGTTGTCGTACGAGCAGTACTTC.

This clonotype was detected ten times or more. V usage is TRBV12-3 or TRBV12-4 and J usage is TRBJ2-7; 11 bases line up with TRBD2. V shed 5 bases and J 2 bases; nucleotides not matched to a gene: 8. The CDR3 is 16 residues long. The CDR3 loop is CASSPLAGGGPYEQYF. The CDR3 DNA is TGTGCCAGCAGTCCCCTAGCGGGAGGAGGCCCCTACGAGCAGTACTTC.

This clonotype has at least ten counts. The chain uses TRBV3-1 and TRBJ1-2; 9 nucleotides line up with TRBD1. Germline CDR1 reads LGHDT; CDR2 reads YNNKEL (reference sequence). This CDR3 contains 14 residues. The V and J ends lost 2 bases and 6 bases, in that order; junction bases with no gene match: 4. The CDR3: CASSQNTGGDGYTF. The DNA of the CDR3 is TGTGCCAGCAGCCAAAATACAGGGGGCGATGGCTACACCTTC.

J is TRBJ1-5 and V is TRBV5-1; D call uncertain. Trimming stripped 0 bases from V and 0 bases from J, with 10 bases between. Germline values: CDR1 SGHRS, CDR2 YFSETQ. CDR3 length: 16 amino acids. This CDR3 reads CASSLEGWDSNQPQHF. The CDR3 nucleotides are TGCGCCAGCAGCTTGGAGGGCTGGGATAGCAATCAGCCCCAGCATTTT.

This clonotype was seen ten or more times. The rearrangement joins TRBV28 to TRBJ1-1; perhaps TRBD1 as D (6 bases). Germline CDR1 and CDR2: MDHEN and SYDVKM. The V and J ends lost 8 bases and 1 base respectively, with 14 bases between them. This CDR3 has 14 residues. Written as DNA, the CDR3 is TGTGCCAGCGGATTAGGGGGATCGAACACTGAAGCTTTCTTT. Its translation is CASGLGGSNTEAFF.

The rearrangement links TRBV6-1 to TRBJ2-7, with 11 bases aligning to TRBD1. This CDR3 spans 16 amino acids. After removal of 3 bases from V and 6 bases from J, the junction contained 10 bases not matched to a gene. CDR1 and CDR2 (germline): MNHNS, SASEGT. CDR3 loop: CASSENPGQGDSEQYF. For the CDR3, the DNA is TGTGCCAGCAGTGAGAACCCGGGACAGGGGGATTCCGAGCAGTACTTC.

This chain uses TRBV12-3 or TRBV12-4 with TRBJ2-5; 7 positions agree with TRBD2. The CDR3 spans 14 residues. Trimming at V came to 8 bases and at J to 5 bases, leaving 11 bases not matched to a gene. The DNA for the CDR3 is TGTGCCAGCTACCGAGGGGAGGGACTCGAGACCCAGTACTTC. It encodes CASYRGEGLETQYF.